A single sample gave rise to the 27 T cell receptor beta chains below, sequenced in a study of T cells in Graves' hyperthyroidism and ophthalmopathy. It was RNA transcripts that yielded the amplified TCR beta CDR3 regions. The HTBI primer set drove a first-round RT-PCR of the TCR CDR3. TCRdb reprocessed the multiplex PCR reads via MiXCR and lists one record per CDR3 protein. The sample has 30,000 to 35,000 distinct CDR3 sequences, 52% seen once. What was sequenced was blood. The origin of the receptors is a woman aged 40 to 50 with Graves' ophthalmopathy.

The chain employs TRBV9 and TRBJ2-2; TRBD2 matches at 7 bases. After removal of 0 bases from V and 5 bases from J, the junction contained 10 bases not matched to a gene. CDR3 length: 17 amino acids. From germline, CDR1 is SGDLS and CDR2 YYNGEE. The CDR3 DNA follows: TGTGCCAGCAGCGTAGTTAGAAGGTGGGGGGGTACCGGGGAGCTGTTTTTT. As protein: CASSVVRRWGGTGELFF.

This rearrangement joins TRBV12-5 to TRBJ1-1; D unclear. V was clipped by 3 bases and J by 4 bases, with 3 bases between them. Germline V gives CDR1 LGHNT, CDR2 FRNRAP. CDR3 length: 11 amino acids. The CDR3 spells CASGLGTEAFF. DNA for the CDR3: TGTGCTAGTGGTTTAGGCACTGAAGCTTTCTTT.

The table lists this clonotype with many counts. J is TRBJ1-2 and V is TRBV28, with D possibly being TRBD1 (6 bases). The germline CDR1 and CDR2 sequences are MDHEN and SYDVKM. V dropped 8 bases and J dropped 2 bases, with 9 bases sitting between them. This CDR3 has 12 amino acids. DNA for the CDR3: TGTGCCAGCGGGCAGGGGAACTATGGCTACACCTTC. Its translation: CASGQGNYGYTF.

The chain carries TRBV7-3 and TRBJ2-5; 16 bases match TRBD2. Per germline, CDR1 SGHTA and CDR2 FQGTGA. The CDR3 sequence is 18 residues long. V lost 5 bases to trimming and J lost 5 bases; unmatched junction nucleotides: 11. CDR3 residues: CASSLGTSGGAGGETQYF. CDR3 bases: TGTGCCAGCAGCCTCGGGACTAGCGGGGGGGCCGGAGGGGAGACCCAGTACTTC. The full variable domain, with the rest looked up from reference TRBV7-3 and TRBJ2-5, is GAGVSQTPSNKVTEKGKYVELRCDPISGHTALYWYRQSLGQGPEFLIYFQGTGAADDSGLPNDRFFAVRPEGSVSTLKIQRTERGDSAVYLCASSLGTSGGAGGETQYFGPGTRLLVL.

This clonotype was counted at least ten times. The chain has TRBV12-5 and TRBJ1-5; D unclear. The CDR3 is made up of 11 amino acids. CDR1 and CDR2 from the germline V gene are LGHNT and FRNRAP. Trimming pared 0 bases from V and 10 bases from J, leaving 4 bases between. The CDR3 here is CASGLVGPQHF. CDR3 DNA: TGTGCTAGTGGTTTGGTTGGACCCCAGCATTTT.

V usage is TRBV15 and J usage is TRBJ1-2; D not certain. Germline CDR1 and CDR2: LNHNV and YYDKDF (reference sequence). There are 13 residues in the CDR3. The V end lost 5 bases, the J end lost 4 bases, and 11 bases lay between the germline ends. In nucleotides, the CDR3 is TGTGCCACCAGCTTAGAGAGGCTCTATGGCTACACCTTC. It yields the protein CATSLERLYGYTF.

This clonotype was detected ten times or more. This chain uses TRBV19 with TRBJ2-5; D gene unclear. CDR3 size: 14 residues. Trimming removed 3 bases from V and 1 base from J, with 9 bases in between. Germline loops: CDR1 LNHDA, CDR2 SQIVND (reference sequence). CDR3 DNA sequence: TGTGCCAGTAGTATCCCCGGGCGCCAAGAGACCCAGTACTTC. Amino acids: CASSIPGRQETQYF. Looking up the rest from reference TRBV19 and TRBJ2-5 gives the full variable domain: DGGITQSPKYLFRKEGQNVTLSCEQNLNHDAMYWYRQDPGQGLRLIYYSQIVNDFQKGDIAEGYSVSREKKESFPLTVTSAQKNPTAFYLCASSIPGRQETQYFGPGTRLLVL.

This clonotype has ten or more counts. The gene calls are TRBV2 and TRBJ2-5, with D hard to call. Trimming took 9 bases from V and 4 from J, leaving 15 bases between them. The germline gives CDR1 SNHLY, CDR2 FYNNEI. The CDR3 sequence is 13 residues long. The CDR3 nucleotides are TGTGCCAGTACGGTTGAGCGCGGAGAGACCCAGTACTTC. Residues: CASTVERGETQYF. The whole variable domain, filled in from reference TRBV2 and TRBJ2-5, reads EPEVTQTPSHQVTQMGQEVILRCVPISNHLYFYWYRQILGQKVEFLVSFYNNEISEKSEIFDDQFSVERPDGSNFTLKIRSTKLEDSAMYFCASTVERGETQYFGPGTRLLVL.

Concerning this clonotype: Germline is not matched at one junction end, which may reflect a read error. The chain has TRBV20-1 and TRBJ1-4; D gene unclear. CDR3 size: 10 residues. Germline V CDR1 and CDR2: DFQATT, SNEGSKA (reference sequence). The CDR3 sequence: CSGQNEKLSF. The CDR3 coding sequence is TGCAGTGGCCAAAATGAAAAACTGTCTTTT.

This clonotype was recorded at least ten times. The chain links TRBV6-1 to TRBJ2-7, with 9 nucleotides matching TRBD1. The CDR3 has 15 residues. Germline lookup yields CDR1 MNHNS and CDR2 SASEGT. The V gene end was trimmed by 4 bases and the J gene end by 5 bases; junction bases not matched to a gene: 9. The CDR3, as DNA: TGTGCCAGCAGTGGCTCCGGGGACAGGGTCCACGAGCAGTACTTC. Translation gives CASSGSGDRVHEQYF.

In this sample, this clonotype turned up many times. The chain couples TRBV3-1 to TRBJ2-7, with no clear D. The CDR3 totals 12 residues. Trimming removed 1 base from V and 6 bases from J, with 7 bases in between. Germline V gene data show CDR1 as LGHDT and CDR2 as YNNKEL (reference sequence). The CDR3 here is CASSQAKGEQYF. The CDR3 DNA sequence: TGTGCCAGCAGCCAAGCGAAGGGCGAGCAGTACTTC.

V gene TRBV5-6 combines with J gene TRBJ2-6; D not resolved. V was trimmed by 0 bases and J by 19 bases, leaving 8 bases between them. The CDR3 has 10 residues. Germline V gives CDR1 SGHDT, CDR2 YYEEEE. The CDR3 protein is CASSLGSGTF. The CDR3 DNA reads TGTGCCAGCAGCTTGGGGTCTGGTACTTTC.

The chain couples TRBV20-1 to TRBJ1-5; a possible D gene is TRBD1 (5 bases). The CDR3 loop spans 17 amino acids. The germline CDR1 and CDR2 sequences are DFQATT and SNEGSKA (reference sequence). The V gene lost 0 bases and the J gene lost 0 bases, with 15 bases spanning the gap. CDR3 nucleotide sequence: TGCAGTGCTAGAGATCCGTGGGACGGGAATAGCAATCAGCCCCAGCATTTT. Amino acids: CSARDPWDGNSNQPQHF.

This clonotype came up many times. CDR3 in amino acids: CASSYDDGNTIYF. Here the CDR3 DNA reads TGTGCCAGCAGTTATGATGATGGAAACACCATATATTTT. The chain recombines TRBV5-6 with TRBJ1-3; D uncertain. V lost 5 bases, J lost 3 bases, and 9 bases lay in between. The CDR3 is 13 amino acids. The germline V gene encodes CDR1 SGHDT and CDR2 YYEEEE.

This clonotype ranks as medium-sized. CDR3 coding DNA: TGTGCCAGCAGCTTCACCGCGGGAAGCACAGATACGCAGTATTTT. It encodes CASSFTAGSTDTQYF. This rearrangement joins TRBV7-6 to TRBJ2-3; a possible D gene is TRBD2 (6 bases). Trimming cost V 3 bases and J 0 bases, with 10 bases left between them. From germline, CDR1 is SGHVS and CDR2 FNYEAQ. The CDR3 sequence is 15 residues long.

This clonotype has just a few counts. This chain links TRBV3-1 with TRBJ1-1; 7 bases line up with TRBD1. The CDR3 spans 18 residues. V lost 0 bases, J lost 1 base, and 11 bases stayed unmatched. Germline-derived CDR1 and CDR2 are LGHDT and YNNKEL (reference sequence). CDR3 DNA sequence: TGTGCCAGCAGCCAAGATCAGGGGGGGCTCTCACCGAACACTGAAGCTTTCTTT. Translation gives CASSQDQGGLSPNTEAFF.

The rearrangement uses TRBV20-1 and TRBJ2-5; 7 bases map to TRBD1. V gave up 0 bases and J gave up 9 bases; unmatched junction bases: 10. Germline CDR1 and CDR2: DFQATT and SNEGSKA (reference sequence). The CDR3 has 14 residues. The CDR3 loop is CSAREGGGNQPQYF. The CDR3 DNA is TGCAGTGCTAGAGAAGGGGGCGGCAATCAGCCCCAGTACTTC.

The sample holds many counts of this clonotype. The rearrangement uses TRBV6-5 and TRBJ2-1; TRBD2 matches 10 bases. The CDR3 has 17 amino acids. Trimming removed 6 bases from V and 4 bases from J; junction bases left unmatched: 12. Germline CDR1 reads MNHEY; CDR2 reads SVGAGI. This CDR3 is CASRWVAGGRLYNEQFF. CDR3 DNA: TGTGCCAGCAGATGGGTAGCGGGGGGCCGCCTTTACAATGAGCAGTTCTTC.

V usage is TRBV6-5 and J usage is TRBJ2-6, with D uncertain. The CDR3 contains 8 residues. CDR1 and CDR2 (germline): MNHEY, SVGAGI. Deletions cut 7 bases from V and 13 bases from J, with 2 bases between. The CDR3 DNA follows: TGTGCCAGCAAGGTCCTGACTTTC. Translating it yields CASKVLTF.

This clonotype was observed once. The chain joins TRBV9 to TRBJ2-1; D perhaps matches TRBD2 (6 bases). The V and J ends lost 1 base and 5 bases respectively, with 16 bases between them. This CDR3 spans 16 amino acids. Germline CDR1 and CDR2: SGDLS and YYNGEE. The chain's CDR3 is CASSVSHYSGDNEQFF. CDR3 nucleotide sequence: TGTGCCAGCAGCGTATCCCATTATAGCGGAGACAATGAGCAGTTCTTC.

This chain uses TRBV5-6 with TRBJ2-7; TRBD2 might be the D (5 bases). The germline gives CDR1 SGHDT, CDR2 YYEEEE. The V and J ends lost 6 bases and 5 bases respectively, with 18 bases between them. There are 14 residues in the CDR3. In nucleotides, the CDR3 is TGTGCCAGCACCATAACGACTGGGAGCGACGAGCAGTACTTC. Translation gives CASTITTGSDEQYF. Full variable domain (remainder filled in from reference TRBV5-6 and TRBJ2-7): DAGVTQSPTHLIKTRGQQVTLRCSPKSGHDTVSWYQQALGQGPQFIFQYYEEEERQRGNFPDRFSGHQFPNYSSELNVNALLLGDSALYLCASTITTGSDEQYFGPGTRLTVT.

A note on this clonotype: One junction end does not reproduce the germline sequence, and a read error may be involved. The DNA of the CDR3 is TGTGCCAGCAGCTTTTCGGGGGTGGGTGAGCAGCTCTTC. It translates to CASSFSGVGEQLF. The rearrangement links TRBV14 to TRBJ2-1; D might be TRBD2 (6 bases). The CDR3 has 13 amino acids. Germline CDR1 is SGHDN and CDR2 is FVKESK.

The table lists this clonotype with a few counts. V gene TRBV7-9 combines with J gene TRBJ1-2; D uncertain. The CDR3 loop spans 14 amino acids. The V end was cut by 1 base, the J end by 2 bases, with 8 bases between. Per the germline V gene, CDR1 is SEHNR and CDR2 is FQNEAQ (reference sequence). The chain's CDR3 is CASSLVSGNYGYTF. The CDR3, as DNA: TGTGCCAGCAGCTTAGTGTCTGGGAACTATGGCTACACCTTC.

The sample holds many counts of this clonotype. V gene TRBV9 combines with J gene TRBJ1-1; 12 bases are shared with TRBD1. CDR3 length equals 16 residues. Unmatched junction bases numbered 10, after V lost 4 bases and J lost 6 bases. Looked up from germline, CDR1 is SGDLS and CDR2 is YYNGEE. CDR3 sequence (DNA): TGTGCCAGCAGCCCTTCTTGGGGACAGGGGGCGGCTGAAGCTTTCTTT. As protein: CASSPSWGQGAAEAFF.

The genes are TRBV20-1 and TRBJ1-5; D perhaps matches TRBD1 (6 bases). The CDR3 sequence is 15 residues long. Germline assignment: CDR1 DFQATT and CDR2 SNEGSKA (reference sequence). V dropped 0 bases and J dropped 3 bases, with 12 bases sitting between them. The CDR3: CSARDLAGHNQPQHF. The CDR3 bases are TGCAGTGCTAGAGATCTAGCGGGACACAATCAGCCCCAGCATTTT.

About this clonotype itself: At one end the junction does not follow the germline gene, possibly because of a read error. V usage is TRBV13 and J usage is TRBJ1-3, with D tentatively TRBD1 (5 bases). This CDR3 has 14 amino acids. In germline, CDR1 is PRHDT, CDR2 FYEKMQ (reference sequence). CDR3 sequence reads: CASSFGAYGNSIYF. In nucleotides, the CDR3 is TGTGCCAGCAGCTTTGGGGCATACGGAAACTCCATATATTTT. Drawing the rest from reference TRBV13 and TRBJ1-3, the complete variable domain is AAGVIQSPRHLIKEKRETATLKCYPIPRHDTVYWYQQGPGQDPQFLISFYEKMQSDKGSIPDRFSAQQFSDYHSELNMSSLELGDSALYFCASSFGAYGNSIYFGEGSWLTVV.

This clonotype has a single count. The CDR3 end shows no conserved phenylalanine or tryptophan, and so a read error is likely. The rearrangement joins TRBV20-1 to TRBJ1-1; D unresolved. Germline loops: CDR1 DFQATT, CDR2 SNEGSKA (reference sequence). The CDR3 consists of 15 residues. The ends were cut back, 6 bases at V and 1 base at J, with 18 bases in the middle. This CDR3 reads CSATWLGRPNTEAFL. For the CDR3, the DNA is TGCAGTGCCACCTGGTTAGGGCGACCGAACACTGAAGCTTTCCTT.